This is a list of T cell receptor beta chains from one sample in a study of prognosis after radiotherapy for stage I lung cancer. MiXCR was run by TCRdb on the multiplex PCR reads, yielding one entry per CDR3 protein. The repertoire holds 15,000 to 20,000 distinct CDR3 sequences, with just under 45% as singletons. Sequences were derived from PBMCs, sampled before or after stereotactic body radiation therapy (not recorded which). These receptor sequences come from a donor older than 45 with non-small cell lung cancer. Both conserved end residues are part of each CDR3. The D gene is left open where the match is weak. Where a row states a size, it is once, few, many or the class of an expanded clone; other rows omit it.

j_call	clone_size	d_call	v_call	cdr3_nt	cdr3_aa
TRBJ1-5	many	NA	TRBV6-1	TGTGCCAGCAGTGAAGCGAATCAGCCCCAGCATTTT	CASSEANQPQHF
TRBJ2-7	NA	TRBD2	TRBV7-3	TGTGCCAACAGCTTAGGGGCGGGAGGGGCCTACCAGCAGTACTTC	CANSLGAGGAYQQYF
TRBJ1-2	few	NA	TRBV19	TGTGCCAGTAGTACGAAACAGGCCTCCGCTAACTATGGCTACACCTTC	CASSTKQASANYGYTF
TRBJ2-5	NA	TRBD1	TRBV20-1	TGCAGTGCTGGACAGGTTGGAGAGACCCAGTACTTC	CSAGQVGETQYF
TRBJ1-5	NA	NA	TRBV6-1	TGTTCCAGCAGTGATCATGGGAGCAATCAGCCCCAGCATTTT	CSSSDHGSNQPQHF
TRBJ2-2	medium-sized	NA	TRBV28	TGTGCCAGCAGCCCTGGATCATCTTATACCGGGGAGCTGTTTTTT	CASSPGSSYTGELFF
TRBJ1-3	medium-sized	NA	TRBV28	TGTGCCAGCAGTCCTACGAACGGGGTGGGAAACACCATATATTTT	CASSPTNGVGNTIYF
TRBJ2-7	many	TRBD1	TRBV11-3	TGTGCCAGCAGCTCACAGGGGGGACAGAAGGGCGAGCAGTACTTC	CASSSQGGQKGEQYF
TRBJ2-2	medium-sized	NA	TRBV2	TGTGCCAGCAGTGTAAACCTGCAGCGGGAGCTGTTTTTT	CASSVNLQRELFF
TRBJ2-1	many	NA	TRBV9	TGTGCCAGCGTCATAAGACCTGGTAAGTACAATGAGCAGTTCTTC	CASVIRPGKYNEQFF
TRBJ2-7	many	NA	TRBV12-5	TGTGCTAGTGGTTTGGTTCGGGGTTACGAGCAGTACTTC	CASGLVRGYEQYF
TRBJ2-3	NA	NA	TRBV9	TGTGCCAGCAGCGTAGCGGGAGTGGGCCCAGATACGCAGTATTTT	CASSVAGVGPDTQYF
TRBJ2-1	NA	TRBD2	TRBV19	TGTGCCAGTAGTATAGTGGTTAGGAGCGGGGTCTACAATGAGCAGTTCTTC	CASSIVVRSGVYNEQFF
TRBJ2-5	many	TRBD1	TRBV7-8	TGTGCCAGCAGCTTCTCAAGGAGCCGGGACAGGGGAAGAGAGACCCAGTACTTC	CASSFSRSRDRGRETQYF
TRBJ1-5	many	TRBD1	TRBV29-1	TGCAGCGTCGTGGACAGGGATCCCAATCAGCCCCAGCATTTT	CSVVDRDPNQPQHF
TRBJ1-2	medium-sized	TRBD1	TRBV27	TGTGCCAGCAGTTTGACAGGGGCCAACTATGGCTACACCTTC	CASSLTGANYGYTF
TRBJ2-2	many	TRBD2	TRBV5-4	TGTGCCAGCAGCTTGGTTAGCGGGGCGACGAACACCGGGGAGCTGTTTTTT	CASSLVSGATNTGELFF
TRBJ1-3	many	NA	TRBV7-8	TGTGCCAGCAGCTTAGGGGGCGCCGGAAACACCATATATTTT	CASSLGGAGNTIYF
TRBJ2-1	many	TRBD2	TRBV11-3	TGTGCCAGCAGCTCCGGGACTAGCGGGAGGGTGTACAATGAGCAGTTCTTC	CASSSGTSGRVYNEQFF
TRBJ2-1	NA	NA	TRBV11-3	TGTGCCAGCAGCTTAGTGGTGAGCTCCTACAATGAGCAGTTCTTC	CASSLVVSSYNEQFF
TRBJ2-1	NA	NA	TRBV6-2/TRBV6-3	TGTGCCAGCAGTTACGGCGGACAGATCAATGAGCAGTTCTTC	CASSYGGQINEQFF
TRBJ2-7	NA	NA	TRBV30	TGTGCCTGGACAGGGACCTACGAGCAGTACTTC	CAWTGTYEQYF
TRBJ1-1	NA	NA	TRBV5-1	TGCGCCAGCAGCTTGGGCGGTACGGCGAACACTGAAGCTTTCTTT	CASSLGGTANTEAFF
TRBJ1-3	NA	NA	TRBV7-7	TGTGCTAGCAGCTTAGCCAAAGGGAACACCATATATTTT	CASSLAKGNTIYF
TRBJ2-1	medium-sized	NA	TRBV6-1	TGTGCCAGCAGTGAAAATGTAGTAGCGGTATACAATGAGCAGTTCTTC	CASSENVVAVYNEQFF
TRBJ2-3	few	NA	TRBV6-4	TGTGCCAGCAGTTCAGTTAGCACAGATACGCAGTATTTT	CASSSVSTDTQYF
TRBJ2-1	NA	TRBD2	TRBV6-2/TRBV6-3	TGTGCCAGCAGTTACTCGCGGGGGTGGACTGGTGAGCAGTTCTTC	CASSYSRGWTGEQFF
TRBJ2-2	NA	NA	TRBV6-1	TGTGCCAGCAGTAACACCGGGTATCTGTTTTTT	CASSNTGYLFF
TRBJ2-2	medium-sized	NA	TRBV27	TGTGCCAGCGGTCGAAACACCGGGGAGCTGTTTTTT	CASGRNTGELFF
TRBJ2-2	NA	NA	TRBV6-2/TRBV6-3	TGTGCCAGCAGCCAGGGGGGGGAGCTGTTTTTT	CASSQGGELFF
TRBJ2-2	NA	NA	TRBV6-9	TGTGCCAGCAGTTACCTAGACACCGGGGAGCTGTTTTTT	CASSYLDTGELFF
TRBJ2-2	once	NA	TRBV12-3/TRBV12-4	TGTGCCAGCACCTGGACAGCCCTCGTCACCGGGGAGCTGTTTTTT	CASTWTALVTGELFF
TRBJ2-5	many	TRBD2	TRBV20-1	TGCAGTGCCGTCTTGCTAGCGGGGGGGCAAGAGACCCAGTACTTC	CSAVLLAGGQETQYF
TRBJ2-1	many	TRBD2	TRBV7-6	TGTGCCAGCAGCTTACCCCCAGCGGGAGGCGGTTATGAGCAGTTCTTC	CASSLPPAGGGYEQFF
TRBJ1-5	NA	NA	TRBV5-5	TGTGCCAGCAGCGTCTCCGAGAATCAGCCCCAGCATTTT	CASSVSENQPQHF
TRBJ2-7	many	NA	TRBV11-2	TGTGCCAGCAGCTTACAGGGGACCTTTTCCTACGAGCAGTACTTC	CASSLQGTFSYEQYF
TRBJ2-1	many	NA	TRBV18	TGTGCCAGCTCACCTTCTTCGGATGAGCAGTTCTTC	CASSPSSDEQFF
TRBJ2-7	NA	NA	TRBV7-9	TGTGCCAGCAGCTTATGGGCCTTCGACAGGTCCGAGCAGTACTTC	CASSLWAFDRSEQYF
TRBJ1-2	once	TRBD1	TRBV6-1	TGTGCCAGCGGACGACAGGGCTTCCTTGGCTACACCTTC	CASGRQGFLGYTF
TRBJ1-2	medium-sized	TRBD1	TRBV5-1	TGCGCCAGCAGCAGCCAGGGGGCCGGTGATGGCTACACCTTC	CASSSQGAGDGYTF
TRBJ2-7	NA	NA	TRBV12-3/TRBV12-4	TGTGCCAGCTCGGTTTCATACGAGCAGTACTTC	CASSVSYEQYF
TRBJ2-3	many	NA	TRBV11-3	TGTGCCAGCAGCTTAGGGTTGGCTAGCGTATTGGATACGCAGTATTTT	CASSLGLASVLDTQYF
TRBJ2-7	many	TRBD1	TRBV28	TGTGCCAGCAGCCTCCCGGGACAGCAAACCTACGAGCAGTACTTC	CASSLPGQQTYEQYF
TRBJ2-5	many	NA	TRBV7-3	TGTGCCAGCAGCCCTAGAAGGACAGCCCAACAGACCCAGTACTTC	CASSPRRTAQQTQYF
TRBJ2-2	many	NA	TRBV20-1	TGCAGTGCTACCCCAGGGCCCTTAACCGGGGAGCTGTTTTTT	CSATPGPLTGELFF
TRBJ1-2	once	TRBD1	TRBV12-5	TGTGCTAGTGGTTTCACAGGGGTTCAATATGGCTACACCTTC	CASGFTGVQYGYTF
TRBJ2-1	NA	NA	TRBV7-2	TGTGCCAGCACCCGGGCCCCGGGGCGAAACAATGAGCAGTTCTTC	CASTRAPGRNNEQFF
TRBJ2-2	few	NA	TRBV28	TGTGCCAGCACTCGACAGGGACTAGCCGGGGAGCTGTTTTTT	CASTRQGLAGELFF
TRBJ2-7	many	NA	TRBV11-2	TGTGCCGGCAGCTTAGACGTCCAGCAACGCTACGAGCAGTACTTC	CAGSLDVQQRYEQYF
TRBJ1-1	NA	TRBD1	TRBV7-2	TGTGCCAGCAGCTTAGGTAGGGACAGGGCCCCAGCTTTCTTT	CASSLGRDRAPAFF
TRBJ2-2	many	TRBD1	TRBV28	TGTGCCAGCAGACGAGCGACAGGGGAAGGGACCGGGGAGCTGTTTTTT	CASRRATGEGTGELFF
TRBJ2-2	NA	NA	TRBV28	TGTGCCAGCAGTCGAAGGGTTTGTGGGGAGCTGTTTTTT	CASSRRVCGELFF
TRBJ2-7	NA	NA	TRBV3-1	TGTGTCAGCAGCCAAGCCTACCAGCAGTACTTC	CVSSQAYQQYF
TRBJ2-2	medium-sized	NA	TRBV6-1	TGTGCCAGTACCCTGAGGGGTGCGAACACCGGGGAGCTGTTTTTT	CASTLRGANTGELFF
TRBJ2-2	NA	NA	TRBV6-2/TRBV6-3	TGTGCCAGCAGTGGCGGGGGCCGAACCGGGGAGCTGTTTTTT	CASSGGGRTGELFF
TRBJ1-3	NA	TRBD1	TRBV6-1	TGTGCCAGCAGCGCCCAGGGGGCGACTGGAAACACCATATATTTT	CASSAQGATGNTIYF
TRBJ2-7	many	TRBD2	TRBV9	TGTGCCAGCAGCGTAGGGAACGGGAGGGCGGAAGAGCAGTACTTC	CASSVGNGRAEEQYF
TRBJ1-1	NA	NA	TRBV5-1	TGCGCCAGCAGTTCGCTTGGGAGGGGGAACACTGAAGCTTTCTTT	CASSSLGRGNTEAFF
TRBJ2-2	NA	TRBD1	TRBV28	TGTGCCAGCAGTTTCTTACCGGGACAGTCGACCGGGGAGCTGTTTTTT	CASSFLPGQSTGELFF